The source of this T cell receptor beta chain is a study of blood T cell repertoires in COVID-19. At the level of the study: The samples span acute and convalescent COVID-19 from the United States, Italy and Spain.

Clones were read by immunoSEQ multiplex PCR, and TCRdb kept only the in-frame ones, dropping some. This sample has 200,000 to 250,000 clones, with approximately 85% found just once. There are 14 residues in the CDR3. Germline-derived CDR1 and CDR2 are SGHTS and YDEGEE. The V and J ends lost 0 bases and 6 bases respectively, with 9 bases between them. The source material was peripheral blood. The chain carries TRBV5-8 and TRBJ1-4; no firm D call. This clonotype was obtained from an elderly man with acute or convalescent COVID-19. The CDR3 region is CASSLDGVYEKLFF. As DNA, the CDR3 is TGTGCCAGCAGCTTGGACGGGGTTTATGAAAAACTGTTTTTT. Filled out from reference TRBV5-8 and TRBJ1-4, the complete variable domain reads EAGVTQSPTHLIKTRGQQATLRCSPISGHTSVYWYQQALGLGLQFLLWYDEGEERNRGNFPPRFSGRQFPNYSSELNVNALELEDSALYLCASSLDGVYEKLFFGSGTQLSVL.